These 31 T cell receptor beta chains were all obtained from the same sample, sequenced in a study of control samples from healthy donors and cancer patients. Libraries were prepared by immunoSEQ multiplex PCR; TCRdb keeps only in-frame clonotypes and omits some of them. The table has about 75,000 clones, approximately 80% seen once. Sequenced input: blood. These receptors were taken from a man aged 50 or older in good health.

The CDR3 region is CASSPRENYGYTF. For the CDR3, the DNA is TGTGCCAGCAGCCCCCGGGAGAACTATGGCTACACCTTC. The rearrangement uses TRBV9 and TRBJ1-2; D is unclear. The V and J ends lost 4 bases and 2 bases respectively, with 9 bases between them. Germline V gives CDR1 SGDLS, CDR2 YYNGEE. CDR3 length: 13 residues.

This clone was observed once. CDR3 sequence reads: CAWSVHTGGYTF. For the CDR3, the DNA is TGTGCCTGGAGTGTACATACGGGAGGCTACACCTTC. The chain links TRBV30 to TRBJ1-2; D gene uncertain. The CDR3 runs to 12 residues. Germline CDR1 reads GTSNPN; CDR2 reads SVGIG (reference sequence). V lost 0 bases to trimming and J lost 8 bases, with 10 bases between them.

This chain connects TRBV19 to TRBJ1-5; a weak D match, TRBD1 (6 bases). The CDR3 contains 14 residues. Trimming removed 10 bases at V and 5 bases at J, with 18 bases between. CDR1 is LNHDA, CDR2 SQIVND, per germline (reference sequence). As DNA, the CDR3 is TGTGCCACTTCTTACAGGGTGAGAGATCAGCCCCAGCATTTT. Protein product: CATSYRVRDQPQHF. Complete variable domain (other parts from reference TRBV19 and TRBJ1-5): DGGITQSPKYLFRKEGQNVTLSCEQNLNHDAMYWYRQDPGQGLRLIYYSQIVNDFQKGDIAEGYSVSREKKESFPLTVTSAQKNPTAFYLCATSYRVRDQPQHFGDGTRLSIL.

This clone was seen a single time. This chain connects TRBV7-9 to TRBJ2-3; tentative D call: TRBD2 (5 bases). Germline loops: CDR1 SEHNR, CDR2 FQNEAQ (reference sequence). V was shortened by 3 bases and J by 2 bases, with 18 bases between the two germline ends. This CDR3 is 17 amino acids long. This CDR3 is CASSFALTRGLTDTQYF. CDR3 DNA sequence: TGTGCCAGCAGCTTCGCCCTAACTAGAGGTCTCACAGATACGCAGTATTTT.

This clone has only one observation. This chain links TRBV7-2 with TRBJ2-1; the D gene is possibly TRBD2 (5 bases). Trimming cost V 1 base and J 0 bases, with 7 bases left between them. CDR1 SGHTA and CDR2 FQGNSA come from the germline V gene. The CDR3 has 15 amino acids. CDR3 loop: CASSLGESSYNEQFF. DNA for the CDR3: TGTGCCAGCAGCTTAGGGGAGAGCTCCTACAATGAGCAGTTCTTC.

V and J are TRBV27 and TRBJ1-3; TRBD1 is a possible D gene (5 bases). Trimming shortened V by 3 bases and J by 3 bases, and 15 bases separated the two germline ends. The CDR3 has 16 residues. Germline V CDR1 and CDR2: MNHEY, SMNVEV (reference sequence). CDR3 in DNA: TGTGCCAGCAGTTTCGAGGGGCCCGCCCGTGGAAACACCATATATTTT. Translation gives CASSFEGPARGNTIYF.

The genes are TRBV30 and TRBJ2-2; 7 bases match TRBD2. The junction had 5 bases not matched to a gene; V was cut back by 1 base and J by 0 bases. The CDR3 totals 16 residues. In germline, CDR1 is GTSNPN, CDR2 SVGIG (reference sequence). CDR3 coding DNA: TGTGCCTGGAGTGCCGGGACTACCGCGAACACCGGGGAGCTGTTTTTT. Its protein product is CAWSAGTTANTGELFF. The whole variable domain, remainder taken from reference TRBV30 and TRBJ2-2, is SQTIHQWPATLVQPVGSPLSLECTVEGTSNPNLYWYRQAAGRGLQLLFYSVGIGQISSEVPQNLSASRPQDRQFILSSKKLLLSDSGFYLCAWSAGTTANTGELFFGEGSRLTVL.

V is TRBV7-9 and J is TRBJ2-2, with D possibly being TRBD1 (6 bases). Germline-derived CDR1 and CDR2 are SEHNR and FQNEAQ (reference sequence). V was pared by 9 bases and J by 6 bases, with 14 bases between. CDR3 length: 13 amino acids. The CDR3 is CARGDNSPGELFF. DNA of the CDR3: TGTGCCAGGGGGGACAATTCTCCCGGGGAGCTGTTTTTT.

CDR3 sequence (DNA): TGTGCCTGGAGGGGCTCAGGTTACAATGAGCAGTTCTTC. Its translation is CAWRGSGYNEQFF. This chain links TRBV30 with TRBJ2-1; D remains ambiguous. Germline lookup yields CDR1 GTSNPN and CDR2 SVGIG (reference sequence). With 3 bases removed from V and 4 bases from J, the gap between germline ends came to 10 bases. The CDR3 contains 13 residues.

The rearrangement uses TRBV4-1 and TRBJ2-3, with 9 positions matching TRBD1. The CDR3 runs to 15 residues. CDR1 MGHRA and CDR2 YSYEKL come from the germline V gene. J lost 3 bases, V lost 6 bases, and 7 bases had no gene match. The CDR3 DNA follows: TGCGCCAGCAGGAAACCGGGACAGGGAACAGATACGCAGTATTTT. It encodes CASRKPGQGTDTQYF.

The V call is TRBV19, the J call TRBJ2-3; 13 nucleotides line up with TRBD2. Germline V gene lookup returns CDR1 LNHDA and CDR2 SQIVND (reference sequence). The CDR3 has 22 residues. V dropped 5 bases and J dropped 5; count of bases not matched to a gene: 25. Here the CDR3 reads CASSWETGVIRTSGSGRDTQYF. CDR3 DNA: TGTGCCAGTAGTTGGGAAACGGGGGTAATCAGGACTAGCGGGAGTGGTCGAGATACGCAGTATTTT.

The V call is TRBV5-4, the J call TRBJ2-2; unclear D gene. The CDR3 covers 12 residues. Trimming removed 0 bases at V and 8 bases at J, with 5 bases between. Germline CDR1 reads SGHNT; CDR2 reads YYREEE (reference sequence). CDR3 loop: CASSLEVGELFF. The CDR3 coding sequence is TGTGCCAGCAGCTTGGAAGTGGGGGAGCTGTTTTTT.

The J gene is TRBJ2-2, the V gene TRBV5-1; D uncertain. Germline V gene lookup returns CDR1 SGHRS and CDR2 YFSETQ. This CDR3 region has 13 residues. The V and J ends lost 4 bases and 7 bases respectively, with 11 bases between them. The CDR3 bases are TGCGCCAGCAGCGTGGACGACTTCGGGGAGCTGTTTTTT. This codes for CASSVDDFGELFF.

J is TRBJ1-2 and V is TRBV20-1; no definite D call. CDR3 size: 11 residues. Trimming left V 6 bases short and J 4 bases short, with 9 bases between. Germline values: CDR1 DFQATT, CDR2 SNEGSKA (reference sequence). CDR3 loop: CSAGSIYGYTF. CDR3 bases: TGCAGTGCGGGGTCAATCTATGGCTACACCTTC.

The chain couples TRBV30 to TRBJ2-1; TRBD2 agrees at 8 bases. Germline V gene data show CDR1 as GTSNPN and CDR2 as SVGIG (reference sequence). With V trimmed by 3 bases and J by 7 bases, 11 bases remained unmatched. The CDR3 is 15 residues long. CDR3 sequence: CAWSIVVREGNEQFF. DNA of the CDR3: TGTGCCTGGAGCATTGTAGTTCGGGAGGGAAATGAGCAGTTCTTC.

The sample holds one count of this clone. CDR3 amino acids: CASSRGGTGTGNTEAFF. In DNA, the CDR3 is TGTGCCAGCAGCCGGGGGGGAACCGGGACAGGGAACACTGAAGCTTTCTTT. The V and J genes are TRBV4-2 and TRBJ1-1, with 8 bases fitting TRBD1. V shed 4 bases, J shed 1 base, and the junction held 11 bases outside the gene matches. CDR1 and CDR2 from the germline V gene are LGHNA and YNFKEQ. The CDR3 covers 17 residues.

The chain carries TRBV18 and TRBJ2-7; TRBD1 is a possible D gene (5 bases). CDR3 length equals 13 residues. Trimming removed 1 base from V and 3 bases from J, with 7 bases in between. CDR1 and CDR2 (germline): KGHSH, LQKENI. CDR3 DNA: TGTGCCAGCTCACCACAGGGGATCTACGAGCAGTACTTC. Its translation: CASSPQGIYEQYF. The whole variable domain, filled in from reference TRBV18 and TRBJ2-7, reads NAGVMQNPRHLVRRRGQEARLRCSPMKGHSHVYWYRQLPEEGLKFMVYLQKENIIDESGMPKERFSAEFPKEGPSILRIQQVVRGDSAAYFCASSPQGIYEQYFGPGTRLTVT.

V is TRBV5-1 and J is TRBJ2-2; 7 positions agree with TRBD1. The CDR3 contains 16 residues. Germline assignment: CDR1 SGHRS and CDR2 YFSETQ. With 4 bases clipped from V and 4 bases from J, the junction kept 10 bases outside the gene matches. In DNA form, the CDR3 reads TGCGCCAGCAGCCCCTCTGACAGGGACGGCACCGGGGAGCTGTTTTTT. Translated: CASSPSDRDGTGELFF. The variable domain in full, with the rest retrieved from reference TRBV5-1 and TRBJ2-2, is KAGVTQTPRYLIKTRGQQVTLSCSPISGHRSVSWYQQTPGQGLQFLFEYFSETQRNKGNFPGRFSGRQFSNSRSEMNVSTLELGDSALYLCASSPSDRDGTGELFFGEGSRLTVL.

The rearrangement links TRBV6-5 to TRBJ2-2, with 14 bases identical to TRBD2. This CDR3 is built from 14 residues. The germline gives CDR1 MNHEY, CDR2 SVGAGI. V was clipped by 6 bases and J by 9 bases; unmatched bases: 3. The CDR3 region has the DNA TGTGCCAGCAGGGGACTAGCGGGAGTCCGGGAGCTGTTTTTT. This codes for CASRGLAGVRELFF.

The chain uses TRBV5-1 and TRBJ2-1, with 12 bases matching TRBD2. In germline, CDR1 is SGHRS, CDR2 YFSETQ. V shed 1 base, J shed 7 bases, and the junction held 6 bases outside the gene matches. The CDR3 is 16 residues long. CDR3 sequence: CASSLNFLAGGNEQFF. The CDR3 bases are TGCGCCAGCAGCTTGAATTTTCTAGCGGGGGGGAATGAGCAGTTCTTC. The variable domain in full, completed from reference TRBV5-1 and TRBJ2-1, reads KAGVTQTPRYLIKTRGQQVTLSCSPISGHRSVSWYQQTPGQGLQFLFEYFSETQRNKGNFPGRFSGRQFSNSRSEMNVSTLELGDSALYLCASSLNFLAGGNEQFFGPGTRLTVL.

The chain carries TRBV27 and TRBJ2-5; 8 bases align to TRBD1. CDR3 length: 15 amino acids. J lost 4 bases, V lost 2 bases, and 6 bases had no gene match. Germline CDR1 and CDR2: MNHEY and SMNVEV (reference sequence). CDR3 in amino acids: CASSLVGDRRETQYF. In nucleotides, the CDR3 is TGTGCCAGCAGTTTAGTTGGGGACAGGCGAGAGACCCAGTACTTC.

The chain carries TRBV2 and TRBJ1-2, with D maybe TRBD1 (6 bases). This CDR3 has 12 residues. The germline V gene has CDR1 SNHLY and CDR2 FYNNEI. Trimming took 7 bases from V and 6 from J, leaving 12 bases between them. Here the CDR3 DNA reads TGTGCCAGCAATTCAGGGGTTCATGGCTACACCTTC. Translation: CASNSGVHGYTF. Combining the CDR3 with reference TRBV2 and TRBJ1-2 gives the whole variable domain EPEVTQTPSHQVTQMGQEVILRCVPISNHLYFYWYRQILGQKVEFLVSFYNNEISEKSEIFDDQFSVERPDGSNFTLKIRSTKLEDSAMYFCASNSGVHGYTFGSGTRLTVV.

The DNA of the CDR3 is TGTGCCAGTAGTATCACCGGGACAGGGAACACTGAAGCTTTCTTT. Translation gives CASSITGTGNTEAFF. The chain carries TRBV19 and TRBJ1-1; TRBD1 matches at 8 bases. CDR1 and CDR2 from the germline V gene are LNHDA and SQIVND (reference sequence). Trimming removed 3 bases from V and 1 base from J; junction bases left unmatched: 4. The length of the CDR3 is 15 residues.

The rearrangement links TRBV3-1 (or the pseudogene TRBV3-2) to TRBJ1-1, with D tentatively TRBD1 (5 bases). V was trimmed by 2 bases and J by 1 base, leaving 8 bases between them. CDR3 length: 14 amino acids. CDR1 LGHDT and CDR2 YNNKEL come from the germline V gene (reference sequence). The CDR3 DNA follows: TGTGCCAGCAGCCAAAGAGACAGGAACACTGAAGCTTTCTTT. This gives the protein CASSQRDRNTEAFF.

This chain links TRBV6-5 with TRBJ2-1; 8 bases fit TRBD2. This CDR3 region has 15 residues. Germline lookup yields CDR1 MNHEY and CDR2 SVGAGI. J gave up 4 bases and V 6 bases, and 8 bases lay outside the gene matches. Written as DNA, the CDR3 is TGTGCCAGCAGCCGTAGCGGGAACGCTTACAATGAGCAGTTCTTC. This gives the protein CASSRSGNAYNEQFF.

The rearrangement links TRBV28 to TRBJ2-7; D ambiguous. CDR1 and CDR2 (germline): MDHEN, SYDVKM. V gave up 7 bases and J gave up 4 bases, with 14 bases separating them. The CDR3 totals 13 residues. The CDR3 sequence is CASMVGGRYEQYF. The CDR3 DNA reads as TGTGCCAGCATGGTGGGCGGACGGTACGAGCAGTACTTC.

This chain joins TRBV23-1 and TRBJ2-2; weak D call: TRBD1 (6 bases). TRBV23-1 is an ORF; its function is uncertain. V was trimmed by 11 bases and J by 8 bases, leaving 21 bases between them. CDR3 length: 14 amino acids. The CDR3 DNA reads TGCGCCTCCGATAGGACAGCCGAGGAGGGGGAGCTGTTTTTT. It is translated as CASDRTAEEGELFF.

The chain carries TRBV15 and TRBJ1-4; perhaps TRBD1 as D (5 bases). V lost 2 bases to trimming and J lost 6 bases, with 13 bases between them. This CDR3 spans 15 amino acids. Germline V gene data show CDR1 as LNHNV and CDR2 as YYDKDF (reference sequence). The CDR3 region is CATSRTQGIYEKLFF. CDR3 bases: TGTGCCACCAGCAGAACCCAGGGTATCTATGAAAAACTGTTTTTT.

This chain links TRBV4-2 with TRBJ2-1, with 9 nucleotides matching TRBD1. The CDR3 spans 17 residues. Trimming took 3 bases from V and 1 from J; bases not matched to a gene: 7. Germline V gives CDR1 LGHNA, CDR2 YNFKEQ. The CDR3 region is CASSQNGDRDSYNEQFF. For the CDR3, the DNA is TGTGCCAGCAGCCAGAATGGGGACAGGGATTCCTACAATGAGCAGTTCTTC.

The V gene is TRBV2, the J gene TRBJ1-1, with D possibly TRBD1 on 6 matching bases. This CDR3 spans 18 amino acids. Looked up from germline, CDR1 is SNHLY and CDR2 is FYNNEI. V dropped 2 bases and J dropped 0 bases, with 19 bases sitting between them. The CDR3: CASSERGGRIRMNTEAFF. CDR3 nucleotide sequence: TGTGCCAGCAGTGAAAGGGGGGGGAGGATAAGGATGAACACTGAAGCTTTCTTT.

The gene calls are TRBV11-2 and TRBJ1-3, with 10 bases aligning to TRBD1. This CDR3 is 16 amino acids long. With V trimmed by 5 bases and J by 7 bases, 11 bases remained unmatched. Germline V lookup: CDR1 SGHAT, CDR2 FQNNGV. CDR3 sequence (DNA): TGTGCCAGCAGCGGGACAGGGGCCCCACTGGCCAACACCATATATTTT. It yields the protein CASSGTGAPLANTIYF.